Shown below are 5 T cell receptor beta chains from a single sample sequenced in a study of cytomegalovirus exposure and HLA in healthy donors. With 60 Vbeta and 13 Jbeta primers, the PCR was carried out. Clones were read by immunoSEQ multiplex PCR, and TCRdb kept only the in-frame ones, dropping some. This sample carries approximately 140,000 clones, roughly 83% of them seen once, and the ten largest clones take roughly 4.2%. Sequencing was done on a sample of PBMCs. The receptors come from a middle-aged man in good health and CMV-seropositive.

The chain couples TRBV7-3 to TRBJ1-1, with D uncertain. The CDR3 is 13 amino acids. The ends were cut back, 3 bases at V and 1 base at J, with 6 bases in the middle. Germline V gene sequence: CDR1 SGHTA, CDR2 FQGTGA. DNA for the CDR3: TGTGCCAGCAGCTTTTCGAGGAACACTGAAGCTTTCTTT. Translation gives CASSFSRNTEAFF.

The chain recombines TRBV4-2 with TRBJ2-5; 9 bases line up with TRBD2. The end of the DNA fits TRBJ2-7 better, so the J call may be wrong. The CDR3 spans 16 residues. Germline CDR1 is LGHNA and CDR2 is YNFKEQ. The CDR3 here is CASSQSTSTSGYEQYF. The DNA for the CDR3 is TGTGCCAGCAGCCAGAGTACGTCCACTAGCGGGTACGAGCAGTACTTC.

This clone was seen a handful of times. J is TRBJ1-3 and V is TRBV5-4; D may be TRBD1 (6 bases). With 5 bases removed from V and 0 bases from J, the gap between germline ends came to 12 bases. The CDR3 length is 15 residues. Germline CDR1 is SGHNT and CDR2 is YYREEE (reference sequence). CDR3 region: CASSYGTNSGNTIYF. The CDR3 nucleotides are TGTGCCAGCAGTTATGGGACAAACTCTGGAAACACCATATATTTT.

The V call is TRBV18, the J call TRBJ1-1; D may be TRBD1 (5 bases). Trimming stripped 1 base from V and 8 bases from J, with 8 bases between. CDR1 is KGHSH and CDR2 is LQKENI in the germline V gene. CDR3 length: 12 amino acids. The CDR3 sequence: CASSPQRTEAFF. The DNA for the CDR3 is TGTGCCAGCTCACCACAAAGGACAGAAGCTTTCTTT.

The rearrangement links TRBV30 to TRBJ2-1; tentative D call: TRBD2 (5 bases). This CDR3 region has 12 residues. V dropped 7 bases and J dropped 8 bases, with 15 bases sitting between them. Germline V gene lookup returns CDR1 GTSNPN and CDR2 SVGIG (reference sequence). The CDR3 loop is CASYWAGHEQFF. Here the CDR3 DNA reads TGTGCCTCATATTGGGCGGGCCATGAGCAGTTCTTC.